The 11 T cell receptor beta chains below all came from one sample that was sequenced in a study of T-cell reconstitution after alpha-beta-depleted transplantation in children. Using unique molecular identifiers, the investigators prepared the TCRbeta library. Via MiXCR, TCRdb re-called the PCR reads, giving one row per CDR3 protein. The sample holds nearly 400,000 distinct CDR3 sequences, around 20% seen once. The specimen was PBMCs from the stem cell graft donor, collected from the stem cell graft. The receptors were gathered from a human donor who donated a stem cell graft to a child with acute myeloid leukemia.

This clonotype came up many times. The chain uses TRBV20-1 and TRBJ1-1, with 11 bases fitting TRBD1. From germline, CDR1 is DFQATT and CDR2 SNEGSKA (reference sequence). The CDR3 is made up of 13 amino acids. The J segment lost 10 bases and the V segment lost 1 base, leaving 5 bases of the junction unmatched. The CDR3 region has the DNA TGCAGTGCTAGAGGGACAGGGGGCTCGTCAGCTTTCTTT. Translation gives CSARGTGGSSAFF.

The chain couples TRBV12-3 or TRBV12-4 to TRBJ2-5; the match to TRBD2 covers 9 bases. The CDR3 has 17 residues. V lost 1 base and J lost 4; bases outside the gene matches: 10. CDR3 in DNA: TGTGCCAGCAGTTTAGGGCTTGGGACTAGCATGGGAGAGACCCAGTACTTC. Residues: CASSLGLGTSMGETQYF.

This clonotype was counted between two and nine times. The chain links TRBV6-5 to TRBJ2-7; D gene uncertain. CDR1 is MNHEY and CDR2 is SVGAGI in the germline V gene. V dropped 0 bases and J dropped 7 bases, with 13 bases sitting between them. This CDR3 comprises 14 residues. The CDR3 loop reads CASSYSSRIGEQYF. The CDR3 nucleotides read TGTGCCAGCAGTTACTCGAGCAGGATCGGGGAGCAGTACTTC.

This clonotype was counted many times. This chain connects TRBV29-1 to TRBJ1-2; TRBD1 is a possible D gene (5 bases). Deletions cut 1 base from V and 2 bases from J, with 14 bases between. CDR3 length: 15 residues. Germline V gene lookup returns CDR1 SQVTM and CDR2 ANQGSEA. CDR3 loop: CSVEGGAGLNYGYTF. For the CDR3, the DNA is TGCAGCGTTGAAGGGGGCGCCGGTCTGAACTATGGCTACACCTTC.

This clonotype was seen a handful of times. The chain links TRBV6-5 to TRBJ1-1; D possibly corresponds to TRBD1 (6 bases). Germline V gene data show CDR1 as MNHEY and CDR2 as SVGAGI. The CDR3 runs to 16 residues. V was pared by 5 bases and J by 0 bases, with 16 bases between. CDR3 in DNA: TGTGCCAGCAGTCGCAAACAGGGACCCATGAACACTGAAGCTTTCTTT. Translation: CASSRKQGPMNTEAFF.

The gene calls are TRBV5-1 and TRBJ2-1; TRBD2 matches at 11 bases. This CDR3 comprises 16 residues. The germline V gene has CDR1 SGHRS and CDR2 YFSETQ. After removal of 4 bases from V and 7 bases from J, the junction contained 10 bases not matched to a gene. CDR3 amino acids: CASSPWTSGPGNEQFF. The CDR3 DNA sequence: TGCGCCAGCAGCCCCTGGACTAGCGGGCCTGGTAATGAGCAGTTCTTC. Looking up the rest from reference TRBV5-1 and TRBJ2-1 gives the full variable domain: KAGVTQTPRYLIKTRGQQVTLSCSPISGHRSVSWYQQTPGQGLQFLFEYFSETQRNKGNFPGRFSGRQFSNSRSEMNVSTLELGDSALYLCASSPWTSGPGNEQFFGPGTRLTVL.

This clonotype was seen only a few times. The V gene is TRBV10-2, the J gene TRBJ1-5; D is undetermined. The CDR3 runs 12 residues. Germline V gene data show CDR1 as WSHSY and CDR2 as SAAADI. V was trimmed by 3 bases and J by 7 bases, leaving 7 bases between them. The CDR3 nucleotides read TGCGCCAGCAGTGAAGGAACGCAGCCCCAGCATTTT. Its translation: CASSEGTQPQHF.

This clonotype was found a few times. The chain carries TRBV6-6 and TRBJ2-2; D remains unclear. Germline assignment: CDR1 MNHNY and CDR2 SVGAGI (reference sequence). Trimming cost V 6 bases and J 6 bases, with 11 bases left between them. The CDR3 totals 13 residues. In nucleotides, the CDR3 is TGTGCCAGCAGCCCACCCCCTCCCGGGGAGCTGTTTTTT. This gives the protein CASSPPPPGELFF.

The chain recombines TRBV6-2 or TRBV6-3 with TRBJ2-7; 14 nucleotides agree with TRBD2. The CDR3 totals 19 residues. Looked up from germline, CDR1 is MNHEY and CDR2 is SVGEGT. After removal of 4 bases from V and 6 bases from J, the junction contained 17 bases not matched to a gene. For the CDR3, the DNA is TGTGCCAGCAGTTCCCCTTCGGGACTAGCGGGAGTTCGGGCATCCGAGCAGTACTTC. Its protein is CASSSPSGLAGVRASEQYF.

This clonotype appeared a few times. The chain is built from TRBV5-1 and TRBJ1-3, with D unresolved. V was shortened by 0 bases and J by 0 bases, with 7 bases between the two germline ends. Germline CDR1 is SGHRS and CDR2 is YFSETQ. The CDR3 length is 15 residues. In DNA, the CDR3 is TGCGCCAGCAGCTTGGACGGTAGCTCTGGAAACACCATATATTTT. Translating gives CASSLDGSSGNTIYF.

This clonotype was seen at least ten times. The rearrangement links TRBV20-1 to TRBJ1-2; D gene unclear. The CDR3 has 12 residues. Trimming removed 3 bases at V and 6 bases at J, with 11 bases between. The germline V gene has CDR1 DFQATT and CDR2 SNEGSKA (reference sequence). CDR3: CSASEGFDGYTF. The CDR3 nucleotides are TGCAGTGCTAGCGAGGGATTTGATGGCTACACCTTC.